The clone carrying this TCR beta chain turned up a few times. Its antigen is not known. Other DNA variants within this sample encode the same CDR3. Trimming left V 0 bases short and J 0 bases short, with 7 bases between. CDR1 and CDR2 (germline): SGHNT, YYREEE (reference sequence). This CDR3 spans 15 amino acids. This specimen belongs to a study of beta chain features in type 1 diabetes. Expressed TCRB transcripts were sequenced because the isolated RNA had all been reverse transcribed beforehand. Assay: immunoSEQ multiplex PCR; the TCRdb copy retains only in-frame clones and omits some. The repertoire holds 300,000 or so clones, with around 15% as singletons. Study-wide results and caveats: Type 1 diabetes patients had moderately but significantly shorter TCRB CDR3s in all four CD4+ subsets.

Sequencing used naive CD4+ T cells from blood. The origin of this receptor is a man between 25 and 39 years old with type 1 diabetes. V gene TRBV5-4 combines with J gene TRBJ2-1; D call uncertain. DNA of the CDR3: TGTGCCAGCAGCTTGGACCGGAGCTCCTACAATGAGCAGTTCTTC. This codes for CASSLDRSSYNEQFF.